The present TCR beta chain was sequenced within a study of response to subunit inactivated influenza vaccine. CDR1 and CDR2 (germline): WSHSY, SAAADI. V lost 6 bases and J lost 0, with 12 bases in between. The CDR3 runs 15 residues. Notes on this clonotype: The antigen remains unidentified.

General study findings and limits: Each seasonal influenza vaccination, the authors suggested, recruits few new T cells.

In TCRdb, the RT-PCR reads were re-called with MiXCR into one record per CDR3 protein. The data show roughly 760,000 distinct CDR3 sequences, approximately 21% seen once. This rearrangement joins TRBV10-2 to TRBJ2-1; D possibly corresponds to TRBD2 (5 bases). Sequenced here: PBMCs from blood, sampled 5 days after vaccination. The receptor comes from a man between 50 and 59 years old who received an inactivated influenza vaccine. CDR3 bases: TGCGCCAGCAGGGGCGAGGGAAGCTCCTACAATGAGCAGTTCTTC. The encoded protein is CASRGEGSSYNEQFF.